This paragraph covers one T cell receptor beta chain sequence. Its antigen is unknown. Germline V gives CDR1 LNHDA, CDR2 SQIVND (reference sequence). V dropped 2 bases and J dropped 10 bases, with 12 bases sitting between them. The CDR3 covers 13 residues. This sample was included in a study of T cell repertoires in cytomegalovirus infection. TCRdb processed the reads anew with MiXCR; each CDR3 protein has one entry. The sample carries 95,000 to 120,000 distinct CDR3 sequences, 30% recorded once. The chain has TRBV19 and TRBJ2-1; D is tentatively TRBD1 or TRBD2 (6 bases each). Sample: CD8+ T cells from cultured PBMCs, taken from culture after CMV antigen stimulation. The sequence derives from a human donor in good health (CMV status not recorded). Some clones in this sample may be carry-over from other donors' samples. CDR3 protein: CASSIIEGGEQFF. The CDR3 region has the DNA TGTGCCAGTAGTATAATAGAGGGGGGCGAGCAGTTCTTC.